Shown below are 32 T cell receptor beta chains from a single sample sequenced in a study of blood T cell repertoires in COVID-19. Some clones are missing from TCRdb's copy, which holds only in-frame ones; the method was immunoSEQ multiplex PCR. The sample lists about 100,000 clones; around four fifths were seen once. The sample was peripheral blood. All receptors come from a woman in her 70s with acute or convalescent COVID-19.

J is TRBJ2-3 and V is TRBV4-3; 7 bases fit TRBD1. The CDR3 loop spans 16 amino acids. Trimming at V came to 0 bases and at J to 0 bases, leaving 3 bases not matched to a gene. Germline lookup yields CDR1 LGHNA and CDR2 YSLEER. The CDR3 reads CASSQDSGGSTDTQYF. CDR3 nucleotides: TGCGCCAGCAGCCAAGATTCAGGGGGTAGCACAGATACGCAGTATTTT.

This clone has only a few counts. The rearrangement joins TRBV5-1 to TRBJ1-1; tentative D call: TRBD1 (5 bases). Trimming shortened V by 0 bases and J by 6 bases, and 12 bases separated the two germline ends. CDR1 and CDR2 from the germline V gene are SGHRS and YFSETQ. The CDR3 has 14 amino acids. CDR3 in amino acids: CASSLAFGGAEAFF. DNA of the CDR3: TGCGCCAGCAGCTTGGCATTCGGAGGGGCTGAAGCTTTCTTT.

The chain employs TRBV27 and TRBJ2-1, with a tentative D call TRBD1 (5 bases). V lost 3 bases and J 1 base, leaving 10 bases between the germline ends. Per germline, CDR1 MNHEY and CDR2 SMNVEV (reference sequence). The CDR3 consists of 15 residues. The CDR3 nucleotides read TGTGCCAGCAGTTTCAGGGCCGAATCCTACAATGAGCAGTTCTTC. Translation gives CASSFRAESYNEQFF.

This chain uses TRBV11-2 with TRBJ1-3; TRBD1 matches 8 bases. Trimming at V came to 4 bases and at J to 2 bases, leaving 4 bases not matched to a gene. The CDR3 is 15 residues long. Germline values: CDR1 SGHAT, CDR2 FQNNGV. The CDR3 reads CASSWTGSTGNTIYF. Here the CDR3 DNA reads TGTGCCAGCAGCTGGACAGGGAGCACTGGAAACACCATATATTTT. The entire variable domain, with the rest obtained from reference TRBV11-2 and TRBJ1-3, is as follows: EAGVAQSPRYKIIEKRQSVAFWCNPISGHATLYWYQQILGQGPKLLIQFQNNGVVDDSQLPKDRFSAERLKGVDSTLKIQPAKLEDSAVYLCASSWTGSTGNTIYFGEGSWLTVV.

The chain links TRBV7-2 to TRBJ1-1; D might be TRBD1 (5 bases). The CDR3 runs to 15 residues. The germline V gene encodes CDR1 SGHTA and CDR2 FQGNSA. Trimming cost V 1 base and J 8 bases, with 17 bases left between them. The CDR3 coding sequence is TGTGCCAGCAGCTTAGGACGTCGCGGGACCGCAGAAGCTTTCTTT. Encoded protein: CASSLGRRGTAEAFF.

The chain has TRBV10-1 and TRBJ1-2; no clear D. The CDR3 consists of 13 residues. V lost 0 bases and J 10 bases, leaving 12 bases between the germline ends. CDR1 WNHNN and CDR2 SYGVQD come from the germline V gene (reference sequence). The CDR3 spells CASSESGSEIYTF. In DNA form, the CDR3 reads TGCGCCAGCAGTGAGTCTGGCAGCGAGATCTACACCTTC.

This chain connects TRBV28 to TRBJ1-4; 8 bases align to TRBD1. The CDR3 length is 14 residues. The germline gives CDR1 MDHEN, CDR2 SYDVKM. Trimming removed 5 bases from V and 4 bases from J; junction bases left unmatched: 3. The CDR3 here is CASSRQGYNEKLFF. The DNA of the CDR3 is TGTGCCAGCAGTCGACAGGGGTATAATGAAAAACTGTTTTTT. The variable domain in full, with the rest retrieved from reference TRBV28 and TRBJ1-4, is DVKVTQSSRYLVKRTGEKVFLECVQDMDHENMFWYRQDPGLGLRLIYFSYDVKMKEKGDIPEGYSVSREKKERFSLILESASTNQTSMYLCASSRQGYNEKLFFGSGTQLSVL.

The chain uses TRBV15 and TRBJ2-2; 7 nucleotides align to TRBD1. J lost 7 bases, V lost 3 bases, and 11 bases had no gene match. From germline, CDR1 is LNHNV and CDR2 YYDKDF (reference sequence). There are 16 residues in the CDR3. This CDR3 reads CATSRDTGQIFGELFF. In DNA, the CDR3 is TGTGCCACCAGCAGGGATACGGGACAGATATTCGGGGAGCTGTTTTTT. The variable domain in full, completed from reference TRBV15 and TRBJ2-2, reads DAMVIQNPRYQVTQFGKPVTLSCSQTLNHNVMYWYQQKSSQAPKLLFHYYDKDFNNEADTPDNFQSRRPNTSFCFLDIRSPGLGDTAMYLCATSRDTGQIFGELFFGEGSRLTVL.

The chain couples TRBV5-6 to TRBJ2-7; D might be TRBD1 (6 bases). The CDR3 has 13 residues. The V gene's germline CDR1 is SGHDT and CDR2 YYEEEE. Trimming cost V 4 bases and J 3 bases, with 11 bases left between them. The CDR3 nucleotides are TGTGCCAGCAGCGGGGGACACGACTACGAGCAGTACTTC. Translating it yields CASSGGHDYEQYF. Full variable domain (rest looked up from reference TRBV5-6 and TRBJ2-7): DAGVTQSPTHLIKTRGQQVTLRCSPKSGHDTVSWYQQALGQGPQFIFQYYEEEERQRGNFPDRFSGHQFPNYSSELNVNALLLGDSALYLCASSGGHDYEQYFGPGTRLTVT.

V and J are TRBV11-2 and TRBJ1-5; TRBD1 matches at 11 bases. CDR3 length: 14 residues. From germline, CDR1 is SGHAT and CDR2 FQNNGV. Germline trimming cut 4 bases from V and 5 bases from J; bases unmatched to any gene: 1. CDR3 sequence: CASSWGQGDQPQHF. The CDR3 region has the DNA TGTGCCAGCAGCTGGGGACAGGGGGATCAGCCCCAGCATTTT.

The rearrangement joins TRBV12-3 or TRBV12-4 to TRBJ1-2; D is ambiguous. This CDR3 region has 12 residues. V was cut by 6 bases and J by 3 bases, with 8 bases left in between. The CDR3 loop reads CASSPEHYGYTF. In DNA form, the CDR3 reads TGTGCCAGCAGCCCGGAGCACTATGGCTACACCTTC.

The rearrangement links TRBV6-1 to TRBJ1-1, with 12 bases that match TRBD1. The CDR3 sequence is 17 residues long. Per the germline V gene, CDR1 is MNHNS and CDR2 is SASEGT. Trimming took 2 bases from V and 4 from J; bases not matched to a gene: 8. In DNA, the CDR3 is TGTGCCAGCAGTGAAAGGGACAGGGGGCTTGGGTCCACTGAAGCTTTCTTT. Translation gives CASSERDRGLGSTEAFF.

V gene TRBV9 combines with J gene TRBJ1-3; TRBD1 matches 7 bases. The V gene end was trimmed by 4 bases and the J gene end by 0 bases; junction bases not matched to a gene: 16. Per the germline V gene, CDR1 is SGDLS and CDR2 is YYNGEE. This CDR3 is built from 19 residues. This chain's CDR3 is CASSIRTGANPYSGNTIYF. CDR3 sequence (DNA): TGTGCCAGCAGCATACGTACAGGGGCTAACCCTTACTCTGGAAACACCATATATTTT. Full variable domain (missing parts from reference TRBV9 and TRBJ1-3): DSGVTQTPKHLITATGQRVTLRCSPRSGDLSVYWYQQSLDQGLQFLIQYYNGEERAKGNILERFSAQQFPDLHSELNLSSLELGDSALYFCASSIRTGANPYSGNTIYFGEGSWLTVV.

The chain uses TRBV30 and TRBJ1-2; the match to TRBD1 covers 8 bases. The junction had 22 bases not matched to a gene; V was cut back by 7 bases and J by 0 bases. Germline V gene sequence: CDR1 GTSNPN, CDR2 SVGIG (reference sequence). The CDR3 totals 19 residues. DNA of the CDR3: TGTGCCTCCCGCTGGCCACCGACAGGGGCCACATGGCCTAACTATGGCTACACCTTC. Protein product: CASRWPPTGATWPNYGYTF.

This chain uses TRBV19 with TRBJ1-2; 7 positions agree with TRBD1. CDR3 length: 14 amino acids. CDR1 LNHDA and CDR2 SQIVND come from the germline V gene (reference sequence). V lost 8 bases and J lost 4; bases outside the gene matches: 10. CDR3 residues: CASGRQDRTYGYTF. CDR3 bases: TGTGCCAGTGGCAGACAGGACAGGACCTATGGCTACACCTTC.

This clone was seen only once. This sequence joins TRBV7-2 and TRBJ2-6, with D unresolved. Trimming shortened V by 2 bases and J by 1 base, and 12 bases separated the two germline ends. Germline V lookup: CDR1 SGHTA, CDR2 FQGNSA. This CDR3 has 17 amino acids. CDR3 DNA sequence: TGTGCCAGCAGCTTAAAGTCAGATCCTTCTGGGGCCAACGTCCTGACTTTC. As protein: CASSLKSDPSGANVLTF.

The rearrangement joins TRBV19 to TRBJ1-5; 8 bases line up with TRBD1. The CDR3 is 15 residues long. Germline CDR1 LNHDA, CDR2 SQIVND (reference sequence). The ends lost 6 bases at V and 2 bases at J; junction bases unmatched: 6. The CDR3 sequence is CASRLTGDRNQPQHF. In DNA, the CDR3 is TGTGCCAGTAGGCTGACAGGGGACCGCAATCAGCCCCAGCATTTT.

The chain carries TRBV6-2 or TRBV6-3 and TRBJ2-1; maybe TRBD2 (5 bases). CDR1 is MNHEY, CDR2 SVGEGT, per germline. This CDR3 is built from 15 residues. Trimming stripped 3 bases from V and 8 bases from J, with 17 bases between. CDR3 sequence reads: CASSYPAGPSDEQFF. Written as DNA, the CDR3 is TGTGCCAGCAGTTATCCGGCGGGTCCCAGTGATGAGCAGTTCTTC.

CDR3 DNA: TGTGCCAGCACCGGGACAGGGGGCAGAAACACTGAAGCTTTCTTT. Its translation is CASTGTGGRNTEAFF. The chain couples TRBV6-5 to TRBJ1-1; 12 bases map to TRBD1. CDR3 length: 15 residues. J lost 2 bases, V lost 7 bases, and 5 bases had no gene match. From germline, CDR1 is MNHEY and CDR2 SVGAGI.

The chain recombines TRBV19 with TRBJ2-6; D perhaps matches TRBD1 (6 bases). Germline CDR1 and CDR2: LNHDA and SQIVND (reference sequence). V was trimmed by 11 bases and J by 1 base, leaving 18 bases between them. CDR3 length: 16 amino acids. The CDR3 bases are TGTGCCGTCGAACAGGGTACCCGATCTGGGGCCAACGTCCTGACTTTC. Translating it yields CAVEQGTRSGANVLTF.

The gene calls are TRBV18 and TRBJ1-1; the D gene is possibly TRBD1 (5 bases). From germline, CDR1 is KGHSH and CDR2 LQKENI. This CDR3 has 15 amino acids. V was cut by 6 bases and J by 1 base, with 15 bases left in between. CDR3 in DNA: TGTGCCAGCTCGGTCCAGGGTAGTTGGAACACTGAAGCTTTCTTT. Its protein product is CASSVQGSWNTEAFF.

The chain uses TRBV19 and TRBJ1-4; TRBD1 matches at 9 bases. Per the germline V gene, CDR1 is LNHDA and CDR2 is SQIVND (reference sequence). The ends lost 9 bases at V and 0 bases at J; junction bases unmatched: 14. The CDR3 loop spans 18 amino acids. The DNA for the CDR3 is TGTGCCAGCTCTAGACAGGGGGGACCCCGGGCAACTAATGAAAAACTGTTTTTT. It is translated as CASSRQGGPRATNEKLFF.

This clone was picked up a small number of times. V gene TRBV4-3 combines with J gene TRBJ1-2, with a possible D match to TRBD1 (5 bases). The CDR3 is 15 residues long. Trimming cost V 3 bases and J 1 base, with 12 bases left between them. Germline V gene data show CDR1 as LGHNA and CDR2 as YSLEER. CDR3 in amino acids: CASSHSEGDNYGYTF. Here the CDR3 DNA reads TGCGCCAGCAGCCATTCAGAAGGGGATAACTATGGCTACACCTTC.

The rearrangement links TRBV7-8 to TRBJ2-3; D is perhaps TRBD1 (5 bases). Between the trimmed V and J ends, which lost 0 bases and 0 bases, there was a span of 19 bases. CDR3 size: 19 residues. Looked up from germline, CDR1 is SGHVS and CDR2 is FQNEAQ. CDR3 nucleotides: TGTGCCAGCAGCTTAGCCTTAACCGACAGCGTAACTAGCACAGATACGCAGTATTTT. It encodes CASSLALTDSVTSTDTQYF.

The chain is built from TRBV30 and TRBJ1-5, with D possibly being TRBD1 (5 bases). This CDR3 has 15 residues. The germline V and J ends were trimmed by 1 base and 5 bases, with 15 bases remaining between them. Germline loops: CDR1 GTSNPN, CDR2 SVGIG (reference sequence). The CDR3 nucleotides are TGTGCCTGGAGTGGGGGAGGCGGGGGTGATCAGCCCCAGCATTTT. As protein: CAWSGGGGGDQPQHF.

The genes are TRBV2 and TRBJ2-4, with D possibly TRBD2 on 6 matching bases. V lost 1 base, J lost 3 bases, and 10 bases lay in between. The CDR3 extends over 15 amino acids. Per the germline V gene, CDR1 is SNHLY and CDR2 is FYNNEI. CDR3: CASSEVGGDKNIQYF. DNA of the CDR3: TGTGCCAGCAGTGAAGTCGGGGGTGACAAAAACATTCAGTACTTC.

The CDR3 DNA reads TGCAGTGCTAGTGGTCTAGCGGGGGGGCGGCCCAACACCGGGGAGCTGTTTTTT. This translates into CSASGLAGGRPNTGELFF. The chain uses TRBV20-1 and TRBJ2-2, with 12 bases matching TRBD2. Trimming cost V 3 bases and J 2 bases; bases outside gene matches: 10. The CDR3 is made up of 18 amino acids. Germline lookup yields CDR1 DFQATT and CDR2 SNEGSKA (reference sequence).

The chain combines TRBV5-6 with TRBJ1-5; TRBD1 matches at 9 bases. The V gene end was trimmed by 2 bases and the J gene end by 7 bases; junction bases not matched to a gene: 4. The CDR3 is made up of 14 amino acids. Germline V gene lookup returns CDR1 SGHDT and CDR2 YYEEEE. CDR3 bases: TGTGCCAGCAGCTTAGCGGACAGGGGACAGCCCCAGCATTTT. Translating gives CASSLADRGQPQHF.

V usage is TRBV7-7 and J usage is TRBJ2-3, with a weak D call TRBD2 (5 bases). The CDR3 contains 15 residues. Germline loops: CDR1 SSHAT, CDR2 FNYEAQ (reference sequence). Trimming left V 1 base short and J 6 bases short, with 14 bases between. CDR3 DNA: TGTGCCAGCAGCTTAGGAGGCACTAGTGGCGATACGCAGTATTTT. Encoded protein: CASSLGGTSGDTQYF. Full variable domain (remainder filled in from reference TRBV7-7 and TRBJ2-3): GAGVSQSPRYKVTKRGQDVTLRCDPISSHATLYWYQQALGQGPEFLTYFNYEAQPDKSGLPSDRFSAERPEGSISTLTIQRTEQRDSAMYRCASSLGGTSGDTQYFGPGTRLTVL.

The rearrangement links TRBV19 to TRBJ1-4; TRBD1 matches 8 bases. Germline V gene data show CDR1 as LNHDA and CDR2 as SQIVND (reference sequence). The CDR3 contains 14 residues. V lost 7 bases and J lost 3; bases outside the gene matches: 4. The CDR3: CASTGGAANEKLFF. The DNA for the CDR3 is TGTGCCAGTACAGGGGGCGCTGCTAATGAAAAACTGTTTTTT.

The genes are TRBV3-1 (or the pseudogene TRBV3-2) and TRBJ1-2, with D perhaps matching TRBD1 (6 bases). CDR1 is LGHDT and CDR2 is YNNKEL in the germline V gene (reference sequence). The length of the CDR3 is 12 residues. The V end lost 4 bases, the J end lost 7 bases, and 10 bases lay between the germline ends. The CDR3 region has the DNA TGTGCCAGCAGCCCAGGGGCTGGTGGCTACACCTTC. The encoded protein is CASSPGAGGYTF.

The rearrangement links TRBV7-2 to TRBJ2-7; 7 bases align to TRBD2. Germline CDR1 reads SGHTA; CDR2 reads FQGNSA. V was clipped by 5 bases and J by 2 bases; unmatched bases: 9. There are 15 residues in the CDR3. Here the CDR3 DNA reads TGTGCCAGCAGCCTGGTTCGGGGGGAAGCCTACGAGCAGTACTTC. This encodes CASSLVRGEAYEQYF.